A selection of T cell receptor beta chains follows, all from one sample in a study of OX40 agonist ivuxolimab in advanced cancers. Generated by immunoSEQ multiplex PCR, the TCRdb table keeps only in-frame clones and is missing some. The sample has more than 75,000 clones, approximately 90% seen once. Sequenced here: CD4+ or CD8+ T cells sorted from blood, sampled in a trial of the OX40 agonist ivuxolimab. These receptor sequences come from an adult with an advanced solid tumor such as melanoma, head and neck, liver or kidney cancer. Both conserved end residues are part of each CDR3. D genes are given only for firm matches. The listing skips clone size in some rows; elsewhere it reads once, few, many or a size class.

clone_size | d_call | j_call | v_call | cdr3_aa | cdr3_nt
once | NA | TRBJ2-2 | TRBV28 | CASSLVGGSAGELFF | TGTGCCAGCAGTTTAGTTGGGGGGAGCGCCGGGGAGCTGTTTTTT
NA | TRBD2 | TRBJ2-2 | TRBV29-1 | CSVGGGSDPGELFF | TGCAGCGTTGGGGGCGGGAGCGATCCCGGGGAGCTGTTTTTT
NA | TRBD2 | TRBJ2-1 | TRBV4-3 | CASTLAVGPYNEQFF | TGCGCCAGCACCCTAGCGGTCGGTCCATACAATGAGCAGTTCTTC
NA | TRBD1 | TRBJ1-1 | TRBV28 | CASSQVTGTGWGRNTEAFF | TGTGCCAGCAGTCAAGTGACCGGGACAGGGTGGGGTCGGAACACTGAAGCTTTCTTT
NA | TRBD2 | TRBJ2-5 | TRBV28 | CASSLGTSGRETQYF | TGTGCCAGCAGCCTTGGGACTAGCGGGAGAGAGACCCAGTACTTC
NA | NA | TRBJ1-1 | TRBV9 | CASSPAIGFSVAFF | TGTGCCAGCAGCCCTGCCATTGGTTTCTCGGTGGCTTTCTTT
NA | NA | TRBJ1-1 | TRBV28 | CASSPRRVRGNTEAFF | TGTGCCAGCAGCCCCCGGCGGGTTCGGGGAAACACTGAAGCTTTCTTT
NA | NA | TRBJ1-5 | TRBV10-3 | CAIREGNQPQHF | TGCGCCATCAGAGAGGGGAATCAGCCCCAGCATTTT
NA | TRBD1 | TRBJ2-5 | TRBV9 | CASSVEGQGFETQYF | TGTGCCAGCAGCGTCGAGGGACAGGGATTTGAGACCCAGTACTTC
NA | NA | TRBJ2-2 | TRBV11-1 | CASSSGTGELFF | TGTGCCAGCAGCTCGGGAACCGGGGAGCTGTTTTTT
once | TRBD1 | TRBJ2-1 | TRBV5-4 | CASSVGDRGIPFF | TGTGCCAGCAGCGTAGGGGACAGGGGAATTCCGTTCTTC
NA | TRBD1 | TRBJ2-3 | TRBV5-1 | CASSLEGQHTDTQYF | TGCGCCAGCAGCCTAGAGGGACAGCACACAGATACGCAGTATTTT
few | NA | TRBJ2-3 | TRBV5-1 | CATAVGTPTDTQYF | TGCGCCACCGCCGTAGGGACCCCCACAGATACGCAGTATTTT
once | NA | TRBJ2-7 | TRBV2 | CASNRGTPYEQYF | TGTGCCAGCAATCGGGGGACACCCTACGAGCAGTACTTC
NA | TRBD1 | TRBJ2-2 | TRBV5-4 | CASSPGTTGGDTGELFF | TGTGCCAGCAGCCCAGGAACGACAGGGGGCGACACCGGGGAGCTGTTTTTT
NA | TRBD1 | TRBJ2-1 | TRBV11-3 | CASSLTTGPHNEQFF | TGTGCCAGCAGCTTAACGACAGGGCCGCACAATGAGCAGTTCTTC
NA | NA | TRBJ2-2 | TRBV7-2 | CASSRYRANTGELFF | TGTGCCAGCAGCAGATACAGGGCGAACACCGGGGAGCTGTTTTTT
NA | NA | TRBJ2-7 | TRBV29-1 | CSVEGILGGEQYF | TGCAGCGTTGAAGGCATTTTGGGGGGCGAGCAGTACTTC
NA | TRBD1 | TRBJ2-1 | TRBV5-1 | CASSRDRGTHNEQFF | TGCGCCAGCAGCCGGGACAGGGGTACCCACAATGAGCAGTTCTTC
NA | TRBD1 | TRBJ2-7 | TRBV18 | CASSPADRVGEQYF | TGTGCCAGCTCACCAGCAGACAGGGTGGGCGAGCAGTACTTC
NA | NA | TRBJ1-1 | TRBV6-5 | CASSYSARQQAFF | TGTGCCAGCAGTTACTCGGCCCGGCAGCAAGCTTTCTTT
NA | NA | TRBJ2-2 | TRBV14 | CASSSQNTGELFF | TGTGCCAGCAGTTCTCAGAACACCGGGGAGCTGTTTTTT
NA | NA | TRBJ1-4 | TRBV19 | CASSIGGVFNEKLFF | TGTGCCAGTAGTATCGGCGGGGTGTTTAATGAAAAACTGTTTTTT
NA | NA | TRBJ1-2 | TRBV9 | CASSPRVGSYGYTF | TGTGCCAGCAGCCCACGCGTAGGGAGCTATGGCTACACCTTC
once | NA | TRBJ1-2 | TRBV5-4 | CASSRPTGLDYGYTF | TGTGCCAGCAGCAGACCCACAGGGTTGGACTATGGCTACACCTTC
NA | NA | TRBJ1-1 | TRBV10-1 | CASSEGTVTEAFF | TGCGCCAGCAGTGAGGGGACGGTCACTGAAGCTTTCTTT
NA | NA | TRBJ2-5 | TRBV2 | CASSEGGAQETQYF | TGTGCCAGCAGTGAAGGAGGAGCCCAAGAGACCCAGTACTTC
NA | TRBD1 | TRBJ1-2 | TRBV19 | CASIGTDYGYTF | TGTGCCAGTATCGGGACAGACTATGGCTACACCTTC
NA | TRBD2 | TRBJ2-3 | TRBV5-4 | CASSHSGGTWSDTQYF | TGTGCCAGCAGTCATAGCGGGGGGACTTGGTCAGATACGCAGTATTTT
NA | TRBD2 | TRBJ2-7 | TRBV7-2 | CASRPGRAGEYEQYF | TGTGCCAGCAGGCCAGGACGAGCGGGGGAATACGAGCAGTACTTC
NA | TRBD1 | TRBJ1-2 | TRBV6-6 | CASRTGERGYTF | TGTGCCAGCAGAACAGGGGAAAGGGGCTACACCTTC
NA | NA | TRBJ1-4 | TRBV6-5 | CASSQVFNEKLFF | TGTGCCAGCAGCCAAGTCTTTAATGAAAAACTGTTTTTT
NA | NA | TRBJ1-6 | TRBV28 | CASSLGQLGSSYNSPLHF | TGTGCCAGCAGTTTAGGACAACTTGGCAGCTCCTATAATTCACCCCTCCACTTT
NA | NA | TRBJ1-5 | TRBV19 | CASSAADYSNQPQHF | TGTGCCAGTAGTGCCGCAGACTATAGCAATCAGCCCCAGCATTTT
NA | NA | TRBJ1-1 | TRBV27 | CASSFRQVWAMNTEAFF | TGTGCCAGCAGTTTCCGACAGGTCTGGGCCATGAACACTGAAGCTTTCTTT
NA | NA | TRBJ2-3 | TRBV2 | CASSGQGTDTQYF | TGTGCCAGCAGCGGTCAGGGTACAGATACGCAGTATTTT
once | NA | TRBJ1-1 | TRBV20-1 | CSASRPAEAFF | TGCAGTGCTAGCCGGCCGGCTGAAGCTTTCTTT
NA | TRBD2 | TRBJ2-5 | TRBV30 | CAWSDGSSGGRRVQYF | TGTGCCTGGAGTGATGGATCTAGCGGGGGGCGTAGAGTCCAGTACTTC
NA | TRBD2 | TRBJ2-5 | TRBV19 | CASRPAGGGETQYF | TGTGCCAGTAGACCAGCGGGAGGAGGAGAGACCCAGTACTTC
NA | TRBD1 | TRBJ2-3 | TRBV4-3 | CASSQGQPTDTQYF | TGCGCCAGCAGCCAGGGACAGCCGACAGATACGCAGTATTTT
NA | NA | TRBJ2-5 | TRBV7-7 | CASSLGSSGEETQYF | TGTGCCAGCAGCTTAGGTTCCAGCGGCGAAGAGACCCAGTACTTC
NA | TRBD1 | TRBJ2-5 | TRBV7-2 | CASSLGGQGGETQYF | TGTGCCAGCAGCTTAGGGGGACAGGGAGGAGAGACCCAGTACTTC
NA | NA | TRBJ2-7 | TRBV7-2 | CASHPQSGTLSYEQYF | TGTGCCAGCCATCCTCAGTCCGGGACACTATCCTACGAGCAGTACTTC
NA | TRBD1 | TRBJ2-7 | TRBV7-8 | CASSSDRDLSEQYF | TGTGCCAGCAGCTCGGACAGGGACCTATCCGAGCAGTACTTC
NA | TRBD2 | TRBJ2-3 | TRBV5-4 | CASSLWRGDYTDTQYF | TGTGCCAGCAGCTTATGGCGGGGGGACTACACAGATACGCAGTATTTT
NA | TRBD2 | TRBJ2-7 | TRBV6-5 | CASSPREGASYEQYF | TGTGCCAGCAGTCCCCGGGAGGGAGCTTCCTACGAGCAGTACTTC
NA | TRBD2 | TRBJ2-3 | TRBV7-2 | CASSLFPRTSPTDTQYF | TGTGCCAGCAGCTTATTTCCCCGGACTAGCCCCACAGATACGCAGTATTTT
once | NA | TRBJ2-7 | TRBV6-6 | CASSPFDGTYEQYF | TGTGCCAGCAGTCCCTTCGACGGAACCTACGAGCAGTACTTC
NA | TRBD1 | TRBJ2-6 | TRBV7-3 | CASSSDRDGANVLTF | TGTGCCAGCAGTAGTGACAGGGATGGGGCCAACGTCCTGACTTTC
NA | NA | TRBJ2-1 | TRBV7-2 | CASSFRQTYNEQFF | TGTGCCAGCAGCTTTCGACAGACCTACAATGAGCAGTTCTTC
NA | NA | TRBJ2-7 | TRBV6-5 | CASSSTLDIYEQYF | TGTGCCAGCAGTTCCACGTTGGACATTTACGAGCAGTACTTC
NA | NA | TRBJ1-5 | TRBV7-8 | CASSLEGNSNQPQHF | TGTGCCAGCAGCTTAGAAGGAAATAGCAATCAGCCCCAGCATTTT
NA | TRBD2 | TRBJ2-7 | TRBV4-2 | CASSPSLAGAYEQYF | TGTGCCAGCAGCCCTTCTTTAGCGGGGGCGTACGAGCAGTACTTC